The 9 T cell receptor beta chains below all came from one sample that was sequenced in a study of blood T cell repertoires in COVID-19. The data were produced by immunoSEQ multiplex PCR, yet TCRdb's version contains in-frame clones alone and is incomplete. This sample has about 43,000 clones, with approximately 90% found just once. The sample was peripheral blood. Receptors were obtained from a human donor in a cohort sampled during active COVID-19.

This clone occurred once. The chain carries TRBV6-1 and TRBJ1-1; tentative D call: TRBD1 (6 bases). Deletions cut 4 bases from V and 0 bases from J, with 21 bases between. CDR3 size: 18 residues. Per the germline V gene, CDR1 is MNHNS and CDR2 is SASEGT. The CDR3 bases are TGTGCCAGCAGTGTTTCAGGGGATCATTCGTGGGTGAACACTGAAGCTTTCTTT. It codes for CASSVSGDHSWVNTEAFF.

The genes are TRBV7-2 and TRBJ2-3, with 10 nucleotides matching TRBD1. After removal of 1 base from V and 1 base from J, the junction contained 2 bases not matched to a gene. CDR1 is SGHTA, CDR2 FQGNSA, per germline. The CDR3 spans 16 residues. The CDR3 coding sequence is TGTGCCAGCAGCTTAGGACAGGGGGCCGGCACAGATACGCAGTATTTT. Protein product: CASSLGQGAGTDTQYF. Based on the CDR3 plus reference TRBV7-2 and TRBJ2-3, the full variable domain is GAGVSQSPSNKVTEKGKDVELRCDPISGHTALYWYRQSLGQGLEFLIYFQGNSAPDKSGLPSDRFSAERTGGSVSTLTIQRTQQEDSAVYLCASSLGQGAGTDTQYFGPGTRLTVL.

The gene calls are TRBV28 and TRBJ1-2; TRBD1 matches at 7 bases. From germline, CDR1 is MDHEN and CDR2 SYDVKM. The CDR3 consists of 13 residues. V shed 6 bases and J 7 bases; nucleotides not matched to a gene: 8. The CDR3 nucleotides are TGTGCCAGCAGCCGAAGGACAGGCGGTGGCTACACCTTC. Protein: CASSRRTGGGYTF.

V gene TRBV6-2 or TRBV6-3 combines with J gene TRBJ1-2; TRBD1 might be the D (5 bases). Germline-derived CDR1 and CDR2 are MNHEY and SVGEGT. The CDR3 consists of 14 residues. V lost 3 bases and J 2 bases, leaving 10 bases between the germline ends. In nucleotides, the CDR3 is TGTGCCAGCAGTTATTCAGGGAACAACTATGGCTACACCTTC. The encoded protein is CASSYSGNNYGYTF.

The genes are TRBV9 and TRBJ2-1; the match to TRBD2 covers 8 bases. The CDR3 extends over 15 amino acids. CDR1 SGDLS and CDR2 YYNGEE come from the germline V gene. With V trimmed by 1 base and J by 8 bases, 8 bases remained unmatched. CDR3: CASSVIGGGADEQFF. The CDR3 DNA reads TGTGCCAGCAGCGTAATCGGGGGGGGAGCCGATGAGCAGTTCTTC.

The chain recombines TRBV24-1 with TRBJ1-5; D remains ambiguous. CDR1 and CDR2 from the germline V gene are KGHDR and SFDVKD. The V end lost 3 bases, the J end lost 2 bases, and 4 bases lay between the germline ends. The CDR3 runs 13 residues. CDR3 amino acids: CATSDPGNQPQHF. DNA for the CDR3: TGTGCCACCAGTGATCCCGGCAATCAGCCCCAGCATTTT.

V usage is TRBV5-4 and J usage is TRBJ2-1; D is unclear. Trimming removed 2 bases at V and 0 bases at J, with 15 bases between. The CDR3 covers 17 residues. Germline lookup yields CDR1 SGHNT and CDR2 YYREEE (reference sequence). CDR3 protein: CASSLIFGGASYNEQFF. The CDR3 region has the DNA TGTGCCAGCAGCTTAATCTTTGGCGGAGCCTCCTACAATGAGCAGTTCTTC.

This clone was picked up one time. The chain is built from TRBV28 and TRBJ2-7; D perhaps matches TRBD2 (12 bases). Trimming stripped 7 bases from V and 2 bases from J, with 27 bases between. The CDR3 has 18 amino acids. Looked up from germline, CDR1 is MDHEN and CDR2 is SYDVKM. Written as DNA, the CDR3 is TGTGCCAGCATTCAGGACAGGGGGCTAGCGGGAGGGCCCTACGAGCAGTACTTC. Residues: CASIQDRGLAGGPYEQYF.

The chain combines TRBV6-5 with TRBJ2-3, with D maybe TRBD1 (6 bases). V lost 6 bases to trimming and J lost 0 bases, with 7 bases between them. CDR3 length: 13 residues. Germline values: CDR1 MNHEY, CDR2 SVGAGI. The CDR3 sequence is CASRTGSTDTQYF. CDR3 bases: TGTGCCAGCAGGACAGGCAGCACAGATACGCAGTATTTT.